This T cell receptor (beta chain) was profiled in a study of blood T cell repertoires in COVID-19. Germline V gives CDR1 LGHDT, CDR2 YNNKEL (reference sequence). The CDR3 runs 21 residues. Losses at the gene ends were 3 bases for V and 2 bases for J; bases not matched to a gene: 18. Sequencing was performed with immunoSEQ multiplex PCR; in TCRdb, only in-frame clones are kept and a portion is missing. Of roughly 200,000 clones in the sample, around 79% were seen once. Seattle researchers signed up patients amid active infection and tracked them longitudinally. This sequence was found in a woman aged 35 to 49 with COVID-19, enrolled during active disease. The source material was peripheral blood. The chain carries TRBV3-1 (or the pseudogene TRBV3-2) and TRBJ2-1, with 11 bases lining up with TRBD2. The CDR3 spells CASSHPYMTSGIPLTYNEQFF. CDR3 DNA: TGTGCCAGCAGCCACCCTTACATGACTAGCGGGATTCCTTTAACCTACAATGAGCAGTTCTTC.